The subject of this entry is one T cell receptor beta chain. Its target is not known. The sample originates from a study of CD8 T cells in Susac syndrome. Study details: Patients with Susac syndrome were therapy-naive, taking corticosteroids, with some also receiving intravenous immunoglobulin, or taking intravenous immunoglobulin alone at the time their blood was drawn. Broader study findings: As the study acknowledged, the number of individuals who were part of its TCR sequencing and HLA analysis was relatively small. Susac CD8+ cells expanded clonally the most in TEMRA cells and in active patients.

V lost 9 bases and J 4 bases, leaving 11 bases between the germline ends. The germline gives CDR1 SGHRS, CDR2 YFSETQ. The length of the CDR3 is 12 residues. RNA was extracted with the RNeasy kit, and a quantity of roughly 0.45 to 1 ug was reverse transcribed using random hexamers. Amplification of TCR beta CDR3 spanned 54 Vbeta and 13 Jbeta via immunoSEQ multiplex PCR. TCRdb passed the immunoSEQ multiplex PCR reads through MiXCR, listing each CDR3 protein once. The sample contains 75,000 or so distinct CDR3 sequences, over 85% of which appear only once. Sequencing was done on a sample of CD8+ T cells from PBMCs. This TCR was recovered from a human donor with Susac syndrome. V is TRBV5-1 and J is TRBJ2-1; D may be TRBD1 (5 bases). DNA for the CDR3: TGCGCCACCAAGGACACTTACAATGAGCAGTTCTTC. This sequence encodes CATKDTYNEQFF.